The 19 T cell receptor beta chains reported below all come from one sample, sequenced in a study of T cell responses to AZD1222 COVID-19 vaccine. TCRdb's table, derived via immunoSEQ multiplex PCR, lists solely in-frame clones and lacks some. The table shows about 150,000 clones, with roughly nine tenths occurring only once. The starting material was peripheral blood, obtained on day 0 of AZD1222 vaccination. The source is an adult in good health.

V usage is TRBV4-3 and J usage is TRBJ1-2, with D unclear. CDR3 size: 14 residues. CDR1 and CDR2 from the germline V gene are LGHNA and YSLEER. V was shortened by 0 bases and J by 4 bases, with 9 bases between the two germline ends. DNA for the CDR3: TGCGCCAGCAGCCAAGATCTCTCAGGCTATGGCTACACCTTC. Translating it yields CASSQDLSGYGYTF.

V usage is TRBV7-2 and J usage is TRBJ2-1; weak D call: TRBD2 (6 bases). Germline lookup yields CDR1 SGHTA and CDR2 FQGNSA. This CDR3 spans 17 amino acids. Between the trimmed V and J ends, which lost 1 base and 0 bases, there was a span of 13 bases. This CDR3 is CASSLVSGSSSYNEQFF. DNA for the CDR3: TGTGCCAGCAGCTTAGTGAGCGGGTCCAGCTCCTACAATGAGCAGTTCTTC.

This clone was counted a single time. The J gene is TRBJ2-3, the V gene TRBV5-1, with D possibly matching TRBD2 (6 bases). Trimming pared 4 bases from V and 2 bases from J, leaving 11 bases between. Germline V gene data show CDR1 as SGHRS and CDR2 as YFSETQ. CDR3 length equals 14 residues. In DNA, the CDR3 is TGCGCCAGCAGCCCCGGGACTTTCACAGATACGCAGTATTTT. It codes for CASSPGTFTDTQYF.

The chain joins TRBV13 to TRBJ2-1; D remains unclear. In germline, CDR1 is PRHDT, CDR2 FYEKMQ (reference sequence). The V end lost 2 bases, the J end lost 8 bases, and 16 bases lay between the germline ends. The CDR3 sequence is 15 residues long. CDR3 protein: CASSLQRAGGYEQFF. Written as DNA, the CDR3 is TGTGCCAGCAGCTTACAAAGGGCAGGTGGATATGAGCAGTTCTTC.

This chain connects TRBV4-2 to TRBJ2-3; perhaps D is TRBD1 or TRBD2 (6 bases each). Germline V gene sequence: CDR1 LGHNA, CDR2 YNFKEQ. This CDR3 region has 15 residues. V was cut by 4 bases and J by 2 bases, with 13 bases left in between. The CDR3 DNA sequence: TGTGCCAGCAGCCCTACGGGGGCATACACAGATACGCAGTATTTT. It yields the protein CASSPTGAYTDTQYF.

The chain employs TRBV7-2 and TRBJ1-6; D ambiguous. The CDR3 totals 14 residues. Per the germline V gene, CDR1 is SGHTA and CDR2 is FQGNSA. V dropped 1 base and J dropped 11 bases, with 12 bases sitting between them. CDR3 sequence: CASSLVVAVPPLHF. The CDR3, as DNA: TGTGCCAGCAGCTTAGTTGTTGCGGTACCACCCCTCCACTTT.

The rearrangement joins TRBV6-5 to TRBJ1-5; TRBD1 matches 10 bases. The CDR3 extends over 13 amino acids. J lost 5 bases, V lost 7 bases, and 2 bases had no gene match. The germline V gene has CDR1 MNHEY and CDR2 SVGAGI. The CDR3, as DNA: TGTGCCAGCACGGGACAGGGGCATCAGCCCCAGCATTTT. Translation: CASTGQGHQPQHF.

The chain combines TRBV7-8 with TRBJ2-3; TRBD1 might be the D (5 bases). Trimming stripped 1 base from V and 1 base from J, with 15 bases between. The CDR3 has 17 residues. The germline V gene encodes CDR1 SGHVS and CDR2 FQNEAQ. The CDR3 DNA is TGTGCCAGCAGCTTAGGGGCAGGGTCCCCCCGCACAGATACGCAGTATTTT. It yields the protein CASSLGAGSPRTDTQYF.

CDR3 region: CASSESLGQETQYF. CDR3 coding DNA: TGTGCCAGCAGTGAGTCTCTGGGACAAGAGACCCAGTACTTC. The genes are TRBV6-1 and TRBJ2-5, with D unresolved. Germline V CDR1 and CDR2: MNHNS, SASEGT. This CDR3 has 14 residues. With 3 bases removed from V and 2 bases from J, the gap between germline ends came to 10 bases.

CDR3 coding DNA: TGCGCCAGCAGCCAAGATCGGGCTGGATATCCCCCGATGGCCCAGTACTTC. The encoded protein is CASSQDRAGYPPMAQYF. V gene TRBV4-3 combines with J gene TRBJ2-5; D is unclear. This CDR3 comprises 17 residues. The germline gives CDR1 LGHNA, CDR2 YSLEER. V was clipped by 0 bases and J by 9 bases, with 23 bases between them.

The chain joins TRBV11-3 to TRBJ2-7, with TRBD1 identical over 9 bases. Germline V gene data show CDR1 as SGHNT and CDR2 as YENEEA. The CDR3 is 15 residues long. The trim removed 5 bases at V and 3 bases at J, leaving 8 bases unmatched. The CDR3 sequence is CASSPKRDRVYEQYV. CDR3 DNA sequence: TGTGCCAGCAGCCCCAAGCGGGACAGGGTCTACGAGCAGTACGTC.

This chain joins TRBV5-4 and TRBJ2-3; 16 bases map to TRBD2. The V segment lost 2 bases and the J segment 3 bases; nucleotides outside the gene matches: 3. CDR1 is SGHNT, CDR2 YYREEE, per germline (reference sequence). This CDR3 contains 17 residues. In nucleotides, the CDR3 is TGTGCCAGCAGCTTTGGGACTAGCGGGGGGGCGACAGATACGCAGTATTTT. Protein: CASSFGTSGGATDTQYF.

The CDR3 loop is CASSIGGSYEQYF. The CDR3 DNA reads TGTGCCAGTAGTATAGGGGGGTCCTACGAGCAGTACTTC. The chain employs TRBV19 and TRBJ2-7; TRBD1 or TRBD2 may be the D gene (5 bases each). This CDR3 has 13 residues. Trimming removed 1 base at V and 1 base at J, with 5 bases between. The germline V gene encodes CDR1 LNHDA and CDR2 SQIVND (reference sequence).

This clone was seen only a few times. The chain has TRBV20-1 and TRBJ2-5; D is uncertain. Germline V lookup: CDR1 DFQATT, CDR2 SNEGSKA (reference sequence). This CDR3 comprises 13 residues. V was cut by 6 bases and J by 0 bases, with 11 bases left in between. The CDR3: CSASPLDQETQYF. CDR3 in DNA: TGCAGTGCAAGTCCGTTAGACCAAGAGACCCAGTACTTC.

J is TRBJ1-3 and V is TRBV29-1, with 7 bases fitting TRBD1. The CDR3 runs to 18 residues. The germline CDR1 and CDR2 sequences are SQVTM and ANQGSEA. The ends lost 0 bases at V and 4 bases at J; junction bases unmatched: 15. The CDR3 DNA sequence: TGCAGCGTTGAAGAGTTGCGTTCACAGGGGACGTTGGGAAACACCATATATTTT. Translated, it gives CSVEELRSQGTLGNTIYF.

The rearrangement joins TRBV28 to TRBJ1-4; D unclear. The CDR3 is 15 amino acids. V was clipped by 3 bases and J by 6 bases, with 14 bases between them. CDR1 is MDHEN, CDR2 SYDVKM, per germline. CDR3 in amino acids: CASSFEATTDEKLFF. CDR3 nucleotides: TGTGCCAGCAGTTTCGAGGCGACGACGGATGAAAAACTGTTTTTT.

The rearrangement links TRBV19 to TRBJ1-2; D ambiguous. CDR1 LNHDA and CDR2 SQIVND come from the germline V gene (reference sequence). This CDR3 has 16 residues. The V end lost 3 bases, the J end lost 4 bases, and 18 bases lay between the germline ends. DNA for the CDR3: TGTGCCAGTAGTATCGGTACCCTGGGTATCGGCTATGGCTACACCTTC. It encodes CASSIGTLGIGYGYTF.

The J gene is TRBJ1-6, the V gene TRBV2, with a possible D match to TRBD1 (6 bases). The CDR3 is 14 amino acids. CDR1 is SNHLY and CDR2 is FYNNEI in the germline V gene. V was cut by 6 bases and J by 7 bases, with 13 bases left in between. The CDR3: CASRGDRLNSPLHF. The CDR3 DNA is TGTGCCAGCAGGGGCGACAGGTTGAATTCACCCCTCCACTTT.

This chain links TRBV19 with TRBJ2-7; 7 nucleotides align to TRBD1. The V and J ends lost 0 bases and 5 bases, in that order; junction bases with no gene match: 19. Germline lookup yields CDR1 LNHDA and CDR2 SQIVND (reference sequence). This CDR3 contains 19 residues. The CDR3 nucleotides read TGTGCCAGTAGTATAGATCACGGGGAGAAGGTGAAGGGGGCAGACGAGCAGTACTTC. Translation: CASSIDHGEKVKGADEQYF. The full variable domain, in which reference TRBV19 and TRBJ2-7 provide the parts outside the CDR3, is DGGITQSPKYLFRKEGQNVTLSCEQNLNHDAMYWYRQDPGQGLRLIYYSQIVNDFQKGDIAEGYSVSREKKESFPLTVTSAQKNPTAFYLCASSIDHGEKVKGADEQYFGPGTRLTVT.